These T cell receptor beta chains were read from a single sample in a study of CD8 T cells in ankylosing spondylitis. TCRdb reanalysed the 5' RACE reads using MiXCR and keeps one entry per CDR3 protein. The sample has fewer than 400,000 distinct CDR3 sequences, more than 20% seen once. Sequenced input: blood, either unsorted or a sorted T cell fraction (not recorded which). These receptors were obtained from a male donor with ankylosing spondylitis. CDR3s include the opening cysteine and the closing phenylalanine or tryptophan. Fields, in order: clone size, D gene, J gene, V gene, CDR3 DNA, CDR3 protein. A D gene is named only where the DNA matches it firmly. Some rows mark clone size as missing; the rest say once, few, many or name a class of expanded clone.

clone size: .
D gene: TRBD1
J gene: TRBJ2-2
V gene: TRBV27
CDR3 DNA: TGTGCCAGCAGTTTCGCCGGGACAGGGAAAACCGGGGAGCTGTTTTTT
CDR3 protein: CASSFAGTGKTGELFF

clone size: .
D gene: .
J gene: TRBJ1-5
V gene: TRBV20-1
CDR3 DNA: TGCAGTGCTAGAGATAAAGGGTCCCAGCCCCAGCATTTT
CDR3 protein: CSARDKGSQPQHF

clone size: .
D gene: .
J gene: TRBJ2-7
V gene: TRBV25-1
CDR3 DNA: TGTGCCAGCAGTGAAGGCGGGAAAGGGATCGACGAGCAGTACTTC
CDR3 protein: CASSEGGKGIDEQYF

clone size: .
D gene: TRBD2
J gene: TRBJ2-5
V gene: TRBV7-9
CDR3 DNA: TGTGCCAGCAGCCCACCAAGACTAGCGGGAGTTTCTGAGACCCAGTACTTC
CDR3 protein: CASSPPRLAGVSETQYF

clone size: .
D gene: .
J gene: TRBJ1-1
V gene: TRBV13
CDR3 DNA: TGTGCCAGCAGCTTTCGTAGCAGGGGCAGTACTGAAGCTTTCTTT
CDR3 protein: CASSFRSRGSTEAFF

clone size: .
D gene: .
J gene: TRBJ2-7
V gene: TRBV7-2
CDR3 DNA: TGTGCCAGCAGCTTAGAGGCGGGATATGTGTACGAGCAGTACTTC
CDR3 protein: CASSLEAGYVYEQYF

clone size: few
D gene: .
J gene: TRBJ2-7
V gene: TRBV6-5
CDR3 DNA: TGTGCCAGCAGCAAAACACGCTACGAGCAGTACTTC
CDR3 protein: CASSKTRYEQYF

clone size: .
D gene: TRBD1
J gene: TRBJ2-2
V gene: TRBV9
CDR3 DNA: TGTGCCAGCAACCTACAGGGGGCGGTCACCGGGGAGCTGTTTTTT
CDR3 protein: CASNLQGAVTGELFF

clone size: few
D gene: .
J gene: TRBJ2-1
V gene: TRBV12-3/TRBV12-4
CDR3 DNA: TGTGCCAGCAGAATTGACAGCGCTCTGTATGAGCAGTTCTTC
CDR3 protein: CASRIDSALYEQFF

clone size: .
D gene: TRBD1
J gene: TRBJ1-1
V gene: TRBV5-5
CDR3 DNA: TGTGCCAGCAGCCCCTTAAGGGGGCCGGACACTGAAGCTTTCTTT
CDR3 protein: CASSPLRGPDTEAFF

clone size: .
D gene: .
J gene: TRBJ1-1
V gene: TRBV28
CDR3 DNA: TGTGCCAGCAGTTTATGGGGCAGGCACTTGAACACTGAAGCTTTCTTT
CDR3 protein: CASSLWGRHLNTEAFF

clone size: .
D gene: .
J gene: TRBJ1-2
V gene: TRBV6-2/TRBV6-3
CDR3 DNA: TGTGCCAGCAGTTCCCTTCGGAGAAATTGGCACGGCTACACCTTC
CDR3 protein: CASSSLRRNWHGYTF

clone size: many
D gene: .
J gene: TRBJ2-3
V gene: TRBV7-2
CDR3 DNA: TGTGCCAGCAGCTTAGCAGTCACAGATACGCAGTATTTT
CDR3 protein: CASSLAVTDTQYF

clone size: .
D gene: TRBD1
J gene: TRBJ2-3
V gene: TRBV25-1
CDR3 DNA: TGTGCCAGCAGTGACCCCAGGGGGACAGATACGCAGTATTTT
CDR3 protein: CASSDPRGTDTQYF

clone size: few
D gene: .
J gene: TRBJ2-3
V gene: TRBV5-1
CDR3 DNA: TGCGCCAGCAAGCTTAACGAGGGGCAGTATTTT
CDR3 protein: CASKLNEGQYF

clone size: few
D gene: .
J gene: TRBJ2-5
V gene: TRBV6-5
CDR3 DNA: TGTGCCAGCAGTTACTCTGGCGGGGTGACCCAGTACTTC
CDR3 protein: CASSYSGGVTQYF

clone size: few
D gene: .
J gene: TRBJ1-2
V gene: TRBV28
CDR3 DNA: TGTGCCAGCAGTTTATTGGAGGTTCCATTCCGTGGCTACACCTTC
CDR3 protein: CASSLLEVPFRGYTF

clone size: few
D gene: .
J gene: TRBJ2-7
V gene: TRBV5-1
CDR3 DNA: TGCGCCAGCAGCTTGATATTCGGGGATCTAGCCTACGAGCAGTACTTC
CDR3 protein: CASSLIFGDLAYEQYF

clone size: .
D gene: .
J gene: TRBJ2-7
V gene: TRBV7-9
CDR3 DNA: TGTGCCACCGGGTTCCCCTACGAGCAGTACTTC
CDR3 protein: CATGFPYEQYF

clone size: .
D gene: .
J gene: TRBJ2-2
V gene: TRBV7-9
CDR3 DNA: TGTGCCAGCAGCTCCCCCGGTCAGAGTAGGGTCACCGGGGAGCTGTTTTTT
CDR3 protein: CASSSPGQSRVTGELFF

clone size: few
D gene: TRBD2
J gene: TRBJ2-1
V gene: TRBV28
CDR3 DNA: TGTGCCAGCAGTAACCTGCGGGAGGGCTACAATGAGCAGTTCTTC
CDR3 protein: CASSNLREGYNEQFF

clone size: .
D gene: .
J gene: TRBJ1-3
V gene: TRBV5-1
CDR3 DNA: TGCGCCAGCAGCGCCGGGGATTTTAACTCTGGAAACACCATATATTTT
CDR3 protein: CASSAGDFNSGNTIYF

clone size: few
D gene: .
J gene: TRBJ2-1
V gene: TRBV20-1
CDR3 DNA: TGCAGTGCTAGGACTACCTTCACCTACAATGAGCAGTTCTTC
CDR3 protein: CSARTTFTYNEQFF

clone size: .
D gene: .
J gene: TRBJ2-7
V gene: TRBV7-2
CDR3 DNA: TGTGCCAGCAGCCAACAGGGAATAACCCCCTACGAGCAGTACTTC
CDR3 protein: CASSQQGITPYEQYF

clone size: many
D gene: TRBD2
J gene: TRBJ2-5
V gene: TRBV18
CDR3 DNA: TGTGCCAGCTCACCTCGGGGACTAGCGTTACAAGAGACCCAGTACTTC
CDR3 protein: CASSPRGLALQETQYF

clone size: .
D gene: .
J gene: TRBJ1-2
V gene: TRBV30
CDR3 DNA: TGTGCCTGGAGCAGGGCGGACTATGGCTACACCTTC
CDR3 protein: CAWSRADYGYTF

clone size: few
D gene: .
J gene: TRBJ1-3
V gene: TRBV11-2
CDR3 DNA: TGTGCCAGCAGCTGGAAGACGGATAGTTGGCCTCTTTTT
CDR3 protein: CASSWKTDSWPLF

clone size: .
D gene: .
J gene: TRBJ2-3
V gene: TRBV5-1
CDR3 DNA: TGCGCCAGCAGTGTTCAGAACACAGATACGCAGTATTTT
CDR3 protein: CASSVQNTDTQYF

clone size: .
D gene: .
J gene: TRBJ2-5
V gene: TRBV20-1
CDR3 DNA: TGCAGTGTTATTTCCCCGGGAGTGGAGACCCAGTACTTC
CDR3 protein: CSVISPGVETQYF

clone size: .
D gene: TRBD1
J gene: TRBJ2-5
V gene: TRBV3-1
CDR3 DNA: TGTGCCAGTCATAGCAGGGGGTTTAAGACCCAGTACTTC
CDR3 protein: CASHSRGFKTQYF

clone size: .
D gene: .
J gene: TRBJ2-3
V gene: TRBV10-3
CDR3 DNA: TGTGCCATCAGTCTAGGGACAGATACGCAGTATTTT
CDR3 protein: CAISLGTDTQYF

clone size: few
D gene: TRBD1
J gene: TRBJ2-7
V gene: TRBV12-3/TRBV12-4
CDR3 DNA: TGTGCCAGCAGTCCGAGACAGGGTTCCGAGCAGTACTTC
CDR3 protein: CASSPRQGSEQYF

clone size: .
D gene: TRBD2
J gene: TRBJ2-1
V gene: TRBV6-2/TRBV6-3
CDR3 DNA: TGTGCCAGCTCGACTAGCGGCAACAATGAGCAGTTCTTC
CDR3 protein: CASSTSGNNEQFF

clone size: many
D gene: .
J gene: TRBJ1-1
V gene: TRBV20-1
CDR3 DNA: TGCAGTGCTCGGGGATCGAACACTGAAGCTTTCTTT
CDR3 protein: CSARGSNTEAFF

clone size: .
D gene: TRBD2
J gene: TRBJ2-7
V gene: TRBV5-1
CDR3 DNA: TGCGCCAGCAGCTTGTGGATGAGCGGGGGCTACGAGCAGTACTTC
CDR3 protein: CASSLWMSGGYEQYF

clone size: few
D gene: .
J gene: TRBJ1-5
V gene: TRBV12-3/TRBV12-4
CDR3 DNA: TGTGCCAGCAGCTTACAGGGTCACAGCAATCAGCCCCAGCATTTT
CDR3 protein: CASSLQGHSNQPQHF

clone size: .
D gene: TRBD1
J gene: TRBJ2-7
V gene: TRBV7-2
CDR3 DNA: TGTGCCAGCAGCTTAGACAGGGGCCTACTATACGAGCAGTACTTC
CDR3 protein: CASSLDRGLLYEQYF

clone size: few
D gene: TRBD2
J gene: TRBJ2-3
V gene: TRBV10-3
CDR3 DNA: TGTGCCATCTCTACGGCGGGAGAGCAAGATACGCAGTATTTT
CDR3 protein: CAISTAGEQDTQYF

clone size: few
D gene: TRBD1
J gene: TRBJ1-5
V gene: TRBV2
CDR3 DNA: TGTGCCAGCACCTATCAGGGGGCGGGTCAGCCCCAGCATTTT
CDR3 protein: CASTYQGAGQPQHF

clone size: few
D gene: .
J gene: TRBJ1-5
V gene: TRBV2
CDR3 DNA: TGTGCCAGCAGTGAAGATGGGGGCAATCAGCCCCAGCATTTT
CDR3 protein: CASSEDGGNQPQHF

clone size: few
D gene: TRBD1
J gene: TRBJ2-5
V gene: TRBV6-5
CDR3 DNA: TGTGCCAGCAGTTACTCCCAGGGGGCTTATGAGACCCAGTACTTC
CDR3 protein: CASSYSQGAYETQYF

clone size: many
D gene: .
J gene: TRBJ2-7
V gene: TRBV20-1
CDR3 DNA: TGCAGTGCTACCCTTTTAAAGGGGGAGGGCCCGAATTTGGGGCACGAGCAGTACTTC
CDR3 protein: CSATLLKGEGPNLGHEQYF

clone size: few
D gene: .
J gene: TRBJ2-7
V gene: TRBV7-2
CDR3 DNA: TGTGCCAGCAGCACCGGGTGGGGACCTGCATACGAGCAGTACTTC
CDR3 protein: CASSTGWGPAYEQYF

clone size: .
D gene: .
J gene: TRBJ1-5
V gene: TRBV12-3/TRBV12-4
CDR3 DNA: TGTGCCAGCAGCCCCGGGACGGATGATCAGCCCCAGCATTTT
CDR3 protein: CASSPGTDDQPQHF

clone size: .
D gene: .
J gene: TRBJ2-2
V gene: TRBV20-1
CDR3 DNA: TGCAGTGCTAGACGTGGAGGGGGTTCGAACACCGGGGAGCTGTTTTTT
CDR3 protein: CSARRGGGSNTGELFF

clone size: .
D gene: TRBD2
J gene: TRBJ2-1
V gene: TRBV12-3/TRBV12-4
CDR3 DNA: TGTGCCAGCAGTCCCGAGGGACTACCGGGGACCTACAATGAGCAGTTCTTC
CDR3 protein: CASSPEGLPGTYNEQFF

clone size: few
D gene: .
J gene: TRBJ2-7
V gene: TRBV28
CDR3 DNA: TGTGCCAGCAGTATCCCGGGTGCCCCCGACGAGCAGTACTTC
CDR3 protein: CASSIPGAPDEQYF

clone size: .
D gene: .
J gene: TRBJ2-3
V gene: TRBV5-1
CDR3 DNA: TGCGCCAGCACCCTATGGGGCAGGGGAGGCACAGATACGCAGTATTTT
CDR3 protein: CASTLWGRGGTDTQYF

clone size: .
D gene: TRBD2
J gene: TRBJ2-7
V gene: TRBV7-6
CDR3 DNA: TGTGCCAGCAGCTTAGCGGCGGGAGAAGGGCCCGTGCAGTACTTC
CDR3 protein: CASSLAAGEGPVQYF

clone size: .
D gene: .
J gene: TRBJ2-2
V gene: TRBV15
CDR3 DNA: TGTGCCACCAGCAGAGATCTTCGAGGGGAGAACACCGGGGAGCTGTTTTTT
CDR3 protein: CATSRDLRGENTGELFF